A single sample gave rise to the 17 T cell receptor beta chains below, sequenced in a study of molecular identifiers for immune sequencing clone quantification (dated by TCRdb to the late 2010s). The library was made by PCR. TCRdb lists the instrument as Illumina HiSeq 4000. Using fastp trimming at Q25 and MiXCR clonotype assembly, TCRdb reanalyzed the public sequencing data and kept in-frame beta chains. Merged by CDR3 protein, the rows form single entries marked with the most common genes and DNA. The sample records 88,000 or so distinct CDR3 sequences, around a fifth of which are singletons. In total, the top ten clones hold 1% to 1.2% of the sample. Sequencing input: naive CD8+ T cells from blood, with Jurkat cell RNA spiked in. Interpreted using the paper, the cell subset or site label stands for: FACS-sorted CD8+CD4-CCR7+CD45RA+ naive T cells. The receptors here all came from a human donor in good health. Some libraries in this study had Jurkat cell RNA spiked in.

About this clonotype: An end of the junction differs from the germline gene, which may be a read error. The gene calls are TRBV18 and TRBJ2-2; D is ambiguous. The CDR3 covers 17 residues. The V gene's germline CDR1 is KGHSH and CDR2 LQKENI. The CDR3 spells CASSPSHLELHTEELFF. The CDR3 region has the DNA TGTGCCAGCTCACCGAGTCACTTGGAATTACACACCGAGGAGCTGTTTTTT. The full variable domain, with the rest looked up from reference TRBV18 and TRBJ2-2, is NAGVMQNPRHLVRRRGQEARLRCSPMKGHSHVYWYRQLPEEGLKFMVYLQKENIIDESGMPKERFSAEFPKEGPSILRIQQVVRGDSAAYFCASSPSHLELHTEELFFGEGSRLTVL.

The CDR3 reads CATSGATEDYNEQFF. CDR3 DNA: TGTGCCACCAGTGGCGCGACTGAGGACTACAATGAGCAGTTCTTC. The V gene is TRBV24-1, the J gene TRBJ2-1, with unresolved D. This CDR3 comprises 15 residues. V lost 5 bases, J lost 3 bases, and 13 bases lay in between. The germline V gene has CDR1 KGHDR and CDR2 SFDVKD.

This clonotype has ten or more counts. V and J are TRBV29-1 and TRBJ1-5; D gene unclear. Between the trimmed V and J ends, which lost 0 bases and 7 bases, there was a span of 10 bases. Germline CDR1 SQVTM, CDR2 ANQGSEA. CDR3 length equals 13 residues. CDR3 DNA: TGCAGCGTTGAAGATGGGGTCGGGCAGCCCCAGCATTTT. Amino acids: CSVEDGVGQPQHF.

This clonotype was seen a handful of times. This chain uses TRBV3-1 with TRBJ2-5; 7 bases line up with TRBD1. V gave up 0 bases and J gave up 5 bases; unmatched junction bases: 9. There are 16 residues in the CDR3. Germline assignment: CDR1 LGHDT and CDR2 YNNKEL (reference sequence). DNA of the CDR3: TGTGCCAGCAGCCAAGAGGACCCGGGCAGGGGGGAGACCCAGTACTTC. It codes for CASSQEDPGRGETQYF.

This clonotype was detected many times. The chain joins TRBV4-3 to TRBJ2-7, with 10 bases identical to TRBD2. The CDR3 extends over 17 amino acids. J lost 7 bases, V lost 4 bases, and 16 bases had no gene match. Germline V gene sequence: CDR1 LGHNA, CDR2 YSLEER. Here the CDR3 reads CASSLNARAGGPREQYF. Written as DNA, the CDR3 is TGCGCCAGCAGCCTCAATGCTAGAGCGGGGGGGCCACGGGAGCAGTACTTC.

V and J are TRBV12-3 or TRBV12-4 and TRBJ2-2; TRBD2 agrees at 8 bases. The junction had 6 bases not matched to a gene; V was cut back by 5 bases and J by 4 bases. The CDR3 spans 15 residues. The CDR3 DNA is TGTGCCAGCAGTGACGGGGGGGGGCTCACCGGGGAGCTGTTTTTT. It translates to CASSDGGGLTGELFF.

About this clonotype itself: Possible read error: a much larger clone is one base away. The chain joins TRBV7-9 to TRBJ1-2, with a tentative D call TRBD1 (5 bases). The CDR3 is 14 residues long. Germline V gene sequence: CDR1 SEHNR, CDR2 FQNEAQ (reference sequence). The CDR3 DNA reads TGTGCCGGCAGCTTAGTAGGGACTGACTATGGCTACACCTTC. This translates into CAGSLVGTDYGYTF.

This clonotype has a count of ten or more. As DNA, the CDR3 is TGTGCCAGCATCGGCGGGAGGGCCTCCGATACGCAGTATTTT. This sequence encodes CASIGGRASDTQYF. The rearrangement links TRBV6-2 or TRBV6-3 to TRBJ2-3, with 9 bases fitting TRBD2. The CDR3 totals 14 residues. V shed 7 bases and J 6 bases; nucleotides not matched to a gene: 8. Germline CDR1 is MNHEY and CDR2 is SVGEGT.

Remarks on this clonotype: This may stem from a read error, because a much larger clone lies one nucleotide away. The CDR3 carries no conserved terminal phenylalanine or tryptophan, so it likely arises from a read error. The gene calls are TRBV6-2 or TRBV6-3 and TRBJ2-5, with D unresolved. This CDR3 has 14 amino acids. CDR1 is MNHEY and CDR2 is SVGEGT in the germline V gene. V lost 0 bases and J lost 2, with 7 bases in between. The CDR3 region is CASSYSAPQETQYS. In DNA form, the CDR3 reads TGTGCCAGCAGTTACTCGGCCCCTCAAGAGACCCAGTACTCC.

This clonotype came up many times. This chain links TRBV7-9 with TRBJ2-7; no clear D. Trimming took off 2 bases at V and 4 bases at J, with 18 bases between the two ends. Germline V gene data show CDR1 as SEHNR and CDR2 as FQNEAQ (reference sequence). There are 16 residues in the CDR3. The CDR3 reads CASSLNKAMLGYEQYF. In DNA form, the CDR3 reads TGTGCCAGCAGCTTAAACAAGGCTATGTTAGGTTACGAGCAGTACTTC.

In its sample, this clonotype was seen once. With a much larger clone just one base away, this may be a read error. The CDR3 nucleotides read TGTGCCAGCAGCCCTTCCCCGAACTACGAGCAGTACTTC. This translates into CASSPSPNYEQYF. The rearrangement uses TRBV14 and TRBJ2-7; D unresolved. Germline CDR1 and CDR2: SGHDN and FVKESK. V was pared by 4 bases and J by 3 bases, with 10 bases between. The CDR3 consists of 13 residues.

This clonotype was observed at least ten times. The chain combines TRBV3-1 with TRBJ2-2; D unclear. Germline CDR1 reads LGHDT; CDR2 reads YNNKEL (reference sequence). Trimming took 3 bases from V and 9 from J, leaving 8 bases between them. The CDR3 spans 12 residues. The CDR3, as DNA: TGTGCCAGCAGCCAGGACCACCGGGAGCTGTTTTTT. Translated, it gives CASSQDHRELFF.

This clonotype was detected only a few times. The chain joins TRBV4-1 to TRBJ2-2; D is unresolved. The CDR3 is 16 residues long. The germline V gene encodes CDR1 MGHRA and CDR2 YSYEKL. The V gene lost 8 bases and the J gene lost 0 bases, with 16 bases spanning the gap. CDR3 nucleotide sequence: TGCGCCAGCGGGCTAGGTGCGCTATCGAACACCGGGGAGCTGTTTTTT. Its protein product is CASGLGALSNTGELFF.

V and J are TRBV5-6 and TRBJ2-1, with D hard to call. CDR1 SGHDT and CDR2 YYEEEE come from the germline V gene. The V gene lost 0 bases and the J gene lost 4 bases, with 5 bases spanning the gap. The CDR3 spans 13 residues. The CDR3 nucleotides are TGTGCCAGCAGCTTGGACTTGTACAATGAGCAGTTCTTC. Its protein product is CASSLDLYNEQFF.

J is TRBJ1-5 and V is TRBV10-3; D uncertain. CDR1 and CDR2 (germline): ENHRY, SYGVKD. Trimming removed 3 bases from V and 2 bases from J, with 5 bases in between. The CDR3 is made up of 13 amino acids. The CDR3 sequence: CAISELGNQPQHF. The DNA of the CDR3 is TGTGCCATCAGTGAACTAGGCAATCAGCCCCAGCATTTT.

This clonotype was counted ten times or more. The rearrangement joins TRBV6-2 or TRBV6-3 to TRBJ2-5; TRBD2 might be the D (5 bases). Trimming took off 8 bases at V and 1 base at J, with 14 bases between the two ends. The CDR3 contains 14 residues. Germline values: CDR1 MNHEY, CDR2 SVGEGT. The CDR3 bases are TGTGCCAGCGGCGTCCGGGGTAGCCAAGAGACCCAGTACTTC. It codes for CASGVRGSQETQYF.

To note about this clonotype: This may come from a read error, since a much larger clone is one base off. The rearrangement joins TRBV4-3 to TRBJ2-7; TRBD2 matches 9 bases. CDR3 length: 17 residues. Germline assignment: CDR1 LGHNA and CDR2 YSLEER. Unmatched junction bases numbered 12, after V lost 0 bases and J lost 6 bases. CDR3 bases: TGCGCCAGCAGCCAAGATTCCCCAGCGGGGGGTCCCTGCGAGCAGTACTTC. Translating it yields CASSQDSPAGGPCEQYF.